The TCR beta chain described here comes from a study of T cell clonotyping in hematopoietic cell transplantation. Libraries were prepared by immunoSEQ multiplex PCR; TCRdb keeps only in-frame clonotypes and omits some of them. The sample shows some 30,000 clones, 93% of them seen only once. Time point specified: recipient sample about 28 days before transplant, after cytoreduction. Trimming removed 0 bases at V and 0 bases at J, with 9 bases between. The CDR3 loop spans 16 amino acids. Germline V gives CDR1 MNHEY, CDR2 SMNVEV (reference sequence). This sequence joins TRBV27 and TRBJ1-5; D unresolved. This sample comprised peripheral blood mononuclear cells, obtained before stem cell transplant. The receptor's source is a man in his fifties with acute myeloid leukemia. Some clones in this sample may be carry-over from other donors' samples. As DNA, the CDR3 is TGTGCCAGCAGTTTATCGAGCACTTATAGCAATCAGCCCCAGCATTTT. It translates to CASSLSSTYSNQPQHF.